A single sample is the source of the 13 T cell receptor beta chains below, sequenced in a study of cytomegalovirus exposure and HLA in healthy donors. Primers for the PCR totalled 60 Vbeta and 13 Jbeta. The assay was immunoSEQ multiplex PCR, and TCRdb's table has in-frame clones only and misses some. The sample records some 140,000 clones, around 78% being singletons. The sequenced material came from PBMCs. These receptors all stem from a man in his forties or fifties in good health and CMV-seronegative.

The V call is TRBV5-6, the J call TRBJ1-6; TRBD1 matches 11 bases. Germline trimming cut 1 base from V and 8 bases from J; bases unmatched to any gene: 8. The germline CDR1 and CDR2 sequences are SGHDT and YYEEEE. The CDR3 sequence is 17 residues long. CDR3 amino acids: CASSLLGQGVEDSPLHF. Here the CDR3 DNA reads TGTGCCAGCAGCTTGTTGGGACAGGGGGTTGAGGATTCACCCCTCCACTTT.

The chain recombines TRBV5-1 with TRBJ1-3; D possibly corresponds to TRBD1 (5 bases). The CDR3 is made up of 15 amino acids. V was cut by 0 bases and J by 4 bases, with 11 bases left in between. Germline CDR1 is SGHRS and CDR2 is YFSETQ. CDR3 residues: CASSLEGDSGNTIYF. CDR3 bases: TGCGCCAGCAGCTTGGAAGGGGATAGCGGAAACACCATATATTTT.

CDR3 sequence reads: CASGFNTDTQYF. The DNA for the CDR3 is TGTGCTAGTGGTTTTAACACAGATACGCAGTATTTT. V usage is TRBV12-5 and J usage is TRBJ2-3; D gene uncertain. Per the germline V gene, CDR1 is LGHNT and CDR2 is FRNRAP. V lost 3 bases, J lost 2 bases, and 3 bases lay in between. This CDR3 has 12 residues.

The rearrangement uses TRBV29-1 and TRBJ2-7; 7 bases agree with TRBD1. With V trimmed by 4 bases and J by 2 bases, 8 bases remained unmatched. Germline CDR1 SQVTM, CDR2 ANQGSEA. This CDR3 is 14 amino acids long. The CDR3: CSVGPTTGAYEQYF. The CDR3, as DNA: TGCAGCGTTGGCCCCACTACAGGGGCCTACGAGCAGTACTTC.

On this clone itself: Sequence at one end of the junction differs from germline and may be a read error. This sequence joins TRBV9 and TRBJ2-3; D tentatively reads TRBD1 or TRBD2 (5 bases each). Germline V lookup: CDR1 SGDLS, CDR2 YYNGEE. This CDR3 has 15 amino acids. The DNA of the CDR3 is TGTGCCGGCAGCGTAGAGGGGCTTGAGCTAGATACGCAGTATTTT. Translating it yields CAGSVEGLELDTQYF.

This clone was seen only a few times. V gene TRBV11-2 combines with J gene TRBJ1-1; no firm D call. This CDR3 contains 13 residues. The V gene lost 1 base and the J gene lost 10 bases, with 13 bases spanning the gap. In germline, CDR1 is SGHAT, CDR2 FQNNGV. The CDR3 DNA sequence: TGTGCCAGCAGCTTAGGAGGCAACCGTGCAGCTTTCTTT. Translation: CASSLGGNRAAFF.

The chain uses TRBV6-5 and TRBJ2-1; D is uncertain. The CDR3 runs to 11 residues. Per germline, CDR1 MNHEY and CDR2 SVGAGI. Trimming removed 8 bases from V and 4 bases from J, with 6 bases in between. CDR3 sequence (DNA): TGTGCCAGCTCGGTTTACAATGAGCAGTTCTTC. This encodes CASSVYNEQFF.

The chain carries TRBV30 and TRBJ1-4; TRBD1 matches at 7 bases. Trimming at V came to 3 bases and at J to 3 bases, leaving 4 bases not matched to a gene. There are 14 residues in the CDR3. CDR1 is GTSNPN and CDR2 is SVGIG in the germline V gene (reference sequence). CDR3 region: CAWRDRAANEKLFF. The DNA of the CDR3 is TGTGCCTGGAGAGACAGGGCAGCTAATGAAAAACTGTTTTTT.

The rearrangement joins TRBV7-6 to TRBJ2-2; maybe TRBD2 (6 bases). CDR1 SGHVS and CDR2 FNYEAQ come from the germline V gene. This CDR3 is 15 amino acids long. V lost 5 bases and J 7 bases, leaving 17 bases between the germline ends. CDR3 in amino acids: CASSERGGFGGELFF. The DNA for the CDR3 is TGTGCCAGCAGCGAAAGGGGAGGCTTCGGCGGGGAGCTGTTTTTT.

Comment on this clone: The junction and the germline gene differ at one end; a read error may be behind it. The chain carries TRBV7-7 and TRBJ2-1; tentative D call: TRBD2 (6 bases). Germline V gene lookup returns CDR1 SSHAT and CDR2 FNYEAQ (reference sequence). This CDR3 has 13 amino acids. For the CDR3, the DNA is TGTGCTAGCAGCGAATCGACTAGGAATGAGCAGTTCTTC. The encoded protein is CASSESTRNEQFF.

The V and J genes are TRBV4-1 and TRBJ2-2, with a possible D match to TRBD1 (6 bases). Germline values: CDR1 MGHRA, CDR2 YSYEKL. V gave up 5 bases and J gave up 3 bases, with 16 bases separating them. CDR3 length: 16 amino acids. The CDR3 here is CASSDLPPGDTGELFF. Here the CDR3 DNA reads TGCGCCAGCAGCGACCTGCCCCCAGGGGACACCGGGGAGCTGTTTTTT.

The gene calls are TRBV5-6 and TRBJ2-3; the match to TRBD2 covers 9 bases. Losses at the gene ends were 1 base for V and 0 bases for J; bases not matched to a gene: 6. Germline CDR1 reads SGHDT; CDR2 reads YYEEEE. The CDR3 is 17 residues long. CDR3 bases: TGTGCCAGCAGCTTGCTGGGCGGGGGGGTAAGCACAGATACGCAGTATTTT. As protein: CASSLLGGGVSTDTQYF.

The J gene is TRBJ1-2, the V gene TRBV30; maybe TRBD1 (5 bases). The germline V gene has CDR1 GTSNPN and CDR2 SVGIG (reference sequence). The CDR3 consists of 12 residues. Trimming stripped 0 bases from V and 10 bases from J, with 12 bases between. CDR3 DNA sequence: TGTGCCTGGAGTGTACAAAGGGGTGACTACACCTTC. Translated: CAWSVQRGDYTF.